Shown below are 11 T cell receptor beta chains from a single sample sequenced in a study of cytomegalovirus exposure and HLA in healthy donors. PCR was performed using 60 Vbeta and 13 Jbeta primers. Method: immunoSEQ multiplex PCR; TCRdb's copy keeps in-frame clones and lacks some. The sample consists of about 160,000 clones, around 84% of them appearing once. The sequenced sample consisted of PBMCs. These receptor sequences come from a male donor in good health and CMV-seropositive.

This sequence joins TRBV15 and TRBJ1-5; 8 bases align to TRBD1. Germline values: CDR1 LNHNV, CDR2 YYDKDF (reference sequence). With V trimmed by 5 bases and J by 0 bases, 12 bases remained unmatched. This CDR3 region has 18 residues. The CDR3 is CATSSKGDRTYSNQPQHF. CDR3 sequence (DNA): TGTGCCACCAGCTCCAAGGGGGACAGGACTTATAGCAATCAGCCCCAGCATTTT. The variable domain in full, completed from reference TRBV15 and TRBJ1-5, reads DAMVIQNPRYQVTQFGKPVTLSCSQTLNHNVMYWYQQKSSQAPKLLFHYYDKDFNNEADTPDNFQSRRPNTSFCFLDIRSPGLGDTAMYLCATSSKGDRTYSNQPQHFGDGTRLSIL.

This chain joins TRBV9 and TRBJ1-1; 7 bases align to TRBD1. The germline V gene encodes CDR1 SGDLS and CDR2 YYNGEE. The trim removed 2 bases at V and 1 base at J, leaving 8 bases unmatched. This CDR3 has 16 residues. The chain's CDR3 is CASSVETNRGNTEAFF. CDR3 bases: TGTGCCAGCAGCGTGGAGACTAACAGGGGGAACACTGAAGCTTTCTTT.

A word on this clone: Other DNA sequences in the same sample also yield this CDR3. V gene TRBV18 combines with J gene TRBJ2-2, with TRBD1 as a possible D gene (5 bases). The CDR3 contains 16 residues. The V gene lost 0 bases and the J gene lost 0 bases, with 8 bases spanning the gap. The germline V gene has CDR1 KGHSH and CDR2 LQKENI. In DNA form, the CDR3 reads TGTGCCAGCTCACCACCAGAGACAGCGAACACCGGGGAGCTGTTTTTT. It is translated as CASSPPETANTGELFF.

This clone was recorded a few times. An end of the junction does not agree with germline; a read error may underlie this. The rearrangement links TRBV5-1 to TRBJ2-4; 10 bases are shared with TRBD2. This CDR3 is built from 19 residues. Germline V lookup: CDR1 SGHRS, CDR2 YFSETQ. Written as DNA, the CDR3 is TGCGCCAGCAGCTTGGCACTAGCGGGGAGCAAAGAGTTTCGAAACAGTCAGTACTTC. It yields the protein CASSLALAGSKEFRNSQYF.

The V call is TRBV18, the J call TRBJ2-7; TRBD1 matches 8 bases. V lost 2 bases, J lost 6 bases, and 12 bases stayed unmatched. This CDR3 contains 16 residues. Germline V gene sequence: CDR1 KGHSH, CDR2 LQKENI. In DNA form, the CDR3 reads TGTGCCAGCTCACCATTGACCGGCAGGGGGCGATTCGAGCAGTACTTC. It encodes CASSPLTGRGRFEQYF.

For the CDR3, the DNA is TGTGCCAGCAGCCCACCCGGTTGGACAGGGGGTGGGCCCCTCCACTTT. Encoded protein: CASSPPGWTGGGPLHF. The rearrangement uses TRBV5-6 and TRBJ1-6; TRBD1 aligns across 10 bases. The CDR3 is 16 residues long. The J segment lost 13 bases and the V segment lost 4 bases, leaving 14 bases of the junction unmatched. Germline V lookup: CDR1 SGHDT, CDR2 YYEEEE.

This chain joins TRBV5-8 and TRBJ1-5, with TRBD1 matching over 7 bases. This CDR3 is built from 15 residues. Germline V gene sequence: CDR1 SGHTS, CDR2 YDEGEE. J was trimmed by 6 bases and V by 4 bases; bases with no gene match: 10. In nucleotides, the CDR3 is TGTGCCAGCAGCCCTAGGGGGCCAGGATCTCAGCCCCAGCATTTT. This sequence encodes CASSPRGPGSQPQHF.

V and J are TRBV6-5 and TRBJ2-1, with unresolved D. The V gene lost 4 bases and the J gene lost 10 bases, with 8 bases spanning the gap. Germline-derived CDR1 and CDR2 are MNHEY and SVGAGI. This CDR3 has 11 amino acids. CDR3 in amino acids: CASSSLEEQFF. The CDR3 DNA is TGTGCCAGCAGTTCCTTAGAGGAGCAGTTCTTC.

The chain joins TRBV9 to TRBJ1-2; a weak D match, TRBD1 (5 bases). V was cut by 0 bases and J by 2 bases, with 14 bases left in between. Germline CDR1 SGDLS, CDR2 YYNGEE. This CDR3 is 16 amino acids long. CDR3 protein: CASSVAISRGNYGYTF. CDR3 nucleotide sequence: TGTGCCAGCAGCGTAGCAATCAGTAGGGGCAACTATGGCTACACCTTC.

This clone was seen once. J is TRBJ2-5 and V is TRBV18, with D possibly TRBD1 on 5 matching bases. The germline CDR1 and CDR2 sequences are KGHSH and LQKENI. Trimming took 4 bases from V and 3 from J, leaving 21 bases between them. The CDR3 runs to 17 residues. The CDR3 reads CASSQTQVGWAKETQYF. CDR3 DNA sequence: TGTGCCAGCTCACAGACACAGGTGGGTTGGGCCAAAGAGACCCAGTACTTC.

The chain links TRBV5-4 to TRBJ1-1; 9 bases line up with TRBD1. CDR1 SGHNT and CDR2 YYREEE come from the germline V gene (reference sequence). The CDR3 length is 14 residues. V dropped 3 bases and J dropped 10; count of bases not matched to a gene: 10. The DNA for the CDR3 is TGTGCCAGCAGCTACCGGGACAGGGAGCTAGTAGCTTTCTTT. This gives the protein CASSYRDRELVAFF.